Listed here is a single T cell receptor (beta chain). The antigen is undetermined. This sample was included in a study of T-cell reconstitution after alpha-beta-depleted transplantation in children. Unique molecular identifiers were incorporated into the prepared TCRbeta library. In TCRdb, the PCR reads were re-called with MiXCR into one record per CDR3 protein. The data show about 580,000 distinct CDR3 sequences, roughly 23% seen once. Study-level findings and limits: After one year, T-cell counts and TCRbeta diversity mostly came from new T cells.

The specimen comprised PBMCs, mostly from graft donor cells, sampled 360 days after TCRalphabeta/CD19-depleted stem cell transplant. The clonotype was recovered from a boy under two years old who had a stem cell transplant for acute myeloid leukemia, so the T cells may come from the graft donor.

CDR3 bases: TGCGGGGGACAGGCCTCTGGGGCCAACGTCCTGACTTTC. Protein: CGGQASGANVLTF. The chain is built from TRBV20-1 and TRBJ2-6; 8 bases agree with TRBD1. The CDR3 is 13 residues long. Germline CDR1 is DFQATT and CDR2 is SNEGSKA (reference sequence).